The 32 T cell receptor beta chains below come from one sample, sequenced in a study of T cell responses to AZD1222 COVID-19 vaccine. Here immunoSEQ multiplex PCR was the method, and the copy in TCRdb shows in-frame clones only, minus some. This table holds around 140,000 clones, more than 85% found once. Source: peripheral blood, taken on day 0 of AZD1222 vaccination. The receptor set was obtained from an adult in good health.

This chain links TRBV23-1 with TRBJ2-2; 7 nucleotides align to TRBD1. TRBV23-1 belongs to the ORF category, with a function that is uncertain. The junction had 21 bases not matched to a gene; V was cut back by 5 bases and J by 3 bases. This CDR3 is 20 amino acids long. The CDR3 DNA follows: TGCGCCAGCAGTGGGGACAGCCACCTCGATCATAGGGACGACACCGGGGAGCTGTTTTTT. It encodes CASSGDSHLDHRDDTGELFF.

The CDR3 coding sequence is TGCGCCAGCAGCGGGCAAGACGGAGAGAATTCACCCCTCCACTTT. Encoded protein: CASSGQDGENSPLHF. This sequence joins TRBV5-1 and TRBJ1-6; no definite D call. CDR3 length: 15 residues. Deletions cut 4 bases from V and 7 bases from J, with 15 bases between. CDR1 is SGHRS and CDR2 is YFSETQ in the germline V gene.

This chain connects TRBV18 to TRBJ2-5; no clear D. The CDR3 covers 16 residues. V lost 6 bases, J lost 2 bases, and 19 bases lay in between. In germline, CDR1 is KGHSH, CDR2 LQKENI. The CDR3 region is CASSTSLGRQQETQYF. CDR3 DNA sequence: TGTGCCAGCTCGACTTCTTTAGGACGCCAACAAGAGACCCAGTACTTC.

V is TRBV6-1 and J is TRBJ1-2; no clear D gene. Trimming took off 1 base at V and 7 bases at J, with 16 bases between the two ends. The CDR3 spans 15 residues. Germline V gives CDR1 MNHNS, CDR2 SASEGT. The DNA of the CDR3 is TGTGCCAGCAGTGAAGGGACTCTTTCCATTTTTGGCTACACCTTC. Translated: CASSEGTLSIFGYTF.

The V and J genes are TRBV5-4 and TRBJ1-4; maybe TRBD1 (6 bases). V lost 0 bases and J lost 0, with 12 bases in between. The CDR3 covers 17 residues. In germline, CDR1 is SGHNT, CDR2 YYREEE (reference sequence). The CDR3: CASSLATGLTTNEKLFF. CDR3 DNA: TGTGCCAGCAGCTTGGCGACAGGCCTTACAACTAATGAAAAACTGTTTTTT.

The chain has TRBV18 and TRBJ2-7, with a weak D call TRBD2 (6 bases). The germline V gene encodes CDR1 KGHSH and CDR2 LQKENI. The V and J ends lost 6 bases and 0 bases respectively, with 18 bases between them. The CDR3 is 16 residues long. The CDR3 DNA follows: TGTGCCAGCTCCTCCACCAGCGGGCCTTACTCCTACGAGCAGTACTTC. Its protein is CASSSTSGPYSYEQYF.

V and J are TRBV9 and TRBJ1-5; D unresolved. There are 16 residues in the CDR3. V was pared by 0 bases and J by 2 bases, with 12 bases between. Germline values: CDR1 SGDLS, CDR2 YYNGEE. In DNA form, the CDR3 reads TGTGCCAGCAGCGTAGGATCCGGGGTTGGCAATCAGCCCCAGCATTTT. Amino acid sequence: CASSVGSGVGNQPQHF.

The CDR3 DNA follows: TGTGCCAGCTCACGGGACAGTACCTTTATTAACACTGAAGCTTTCTTT. It translates to CASSRDSTFINTEAFF. This chain uses TRBV18 with TRBJ1-1; the match to TRBD1 covers 7 bases. Unmatched junction bases numbered 10, after V lost 4 bases and J lost 2 bases. Germline V gene sequence: CDR1 KGHSH, CDR2 LQKENI. The CDR3 is 16 residues long.

The rearrangement links TRBV3-1 (or the pseudogene TRBV3-2) to TRBJ2-7; no firm D call. CDR1 is LGHDT, CDR2 YNNKEL, per germline (reference sequence). Trimming took off 9 bases at V and 5 bases at J, with 8 bases between the two ends. The CDR3 totals 10 residues. CDR3 coding DNA: TGTGCCAGTTGCCTGGACGAGCAGTACTTC. It codes for CASCLDEQYF.

The V call is TRBV7-8, the J call TRBJ1-1, with a possible D match to TRBD1 (6 bases). V was pared by 5 bases and J by 3 bases, with 13 bases between. Germline assignment: CDR1 SGHVS and CDR2 FQNEAQ. This CDR3 region has 14 residues. CDR3 nucleotide sequence: TGTGCCAGCAGCCGGGGGGCGGGGGACACTGAAGCTTTCTTT. Its protein is CASSRGAGDTEAFF.

The V call is TRBV3-1 (or the pseudogene TRBV3-2), the J call TRBJ2-1; D tentatively fits TRBD1 or TRBD2 (5 bases each). The CDR3 sequence is 17 residues long. The V gene's germline CDR1 is LGHDT and CDR2 YNNKEL (reference sequence). Trimming left V 6 bases short and J 4 bases short, with 22 bases between. The CDR3 sequence is CASSRTIQGPIYNEQFF. In DNA form, the CDR3 reads TGTGCCAGCAGTCGCACAATTCAGGGACCAATTTACAATGAGCAGTTCTTC.

The chain carries TRBV19 and TRBJ1-5; D possibly corresponds to TRBD1 (6 bases). This CDR3 region has 14 residues. The V end lost 5 bases, the J end lost 4 bases, and 12 bases lay between the germline ends. Germline V gene lookup returns CDR1 LNHDA and CDR2 SQIVND (reference sequence). This chain's CDR3 is CASSAGQKNQPQHF. CDR3 DNA: TGTGCCAGTAGTGCCGGACAGAAAAATCAGCCCCAGCATTTT.

The genes are TRBV4-3 and TRBJ2-1; 11 bases are a match to TRBD2. CDR1 and CDR2 from the germline V gene are LGHNA and YSLEER. V shed 1 base and J 7 bases; nucleotides not matched to a gene: 18. The CDR3 has 20 amino acids. The CDR3: CASSQVAGHSGRAGKNEQFF. CDR3 in DNA: TGCGCCAGCAGCCAAGTAGCGGGACATAGCGGGAGGGCCGGTAAAAATGAGCAGTTCTTC.

This clone occurred once. CDR3 coding DNA: TGTGCCAGCAGCTCCAGGTTGGGGGGCTATGGCTACACCTTC. Translation: CASSSRLGGYGYTF. The chain is built from TRBV7-2 and TRBJ1-2, with D possibly being TRBD1 (5 bases). Germline V lookup: CDR1 SGHTA, CDR2 FQGNSA. V shed 4 bases and J shed 4 bases, with 13 bases lying between them. The CDR3 is made up of 14 amino acids.

The rearrangement uses TRBV12-3 or TRBV12-4 and TRBJ1-5; no reliable D call. Trimming pared 4 bases from V and 4 bases from J, leaving 5 bases between. The CDR3 extends over 12 amino acids. The CDR3 DNA follows: TGTGCCAGCAGTTATAAGAATCAGCCCCAGCATTTT. Encoded protein: CASSYKNQPQHF.

The chain carries TRBV20-1 and TRBJ2-3, with 10 bases lining up with TRBD2. CDR1 DFQATT and CDR2 SNEGSKA come from the germline V gene (reference sequence). The CDR3 runs 16 residues. Unmatched junction bases numbered 10, after V lost 3 bases and J lost 4 bases. The CDR3 DNA reads TGCAGTGCTAGTGGGCTAGCGGGAGCGTCGGCAGATACGCAGTATTTT. Amino acid sequence: CSASGLAGASADTQYF.

The gene calls are TRBV2 and TRBJ2-3; no clear D gene. Germline loops: CDR1 SNHLY, CDR2 FYNNEI. V gave up 0 bases and J gave up 5 bases, with 9 bases separating them. The CDR3 consists of 14 residues. The CDR3 DNA sequence: TGTGCCAGCAGTGAAGCTAGTCGTAGAGATACGCAGTATTTT. Protein sequence: CASSEASRRDTQYF.

This clone was seen a single time. The chain recombines TRBV2 with TRBJ1-5; the match to TRBD1 covers 8 bases. The CDR3 extends over 14 amino acids. V dropped 6 bases and J dropped 5; count of bases not matched to a gene: 6. CDR1 and CDR2 from the germline V gene are SNHLY and FYNNEI. The CDR3 nucleotides read TGTGCCAGCAGATTGGCACAGGGGGATCAGCCCCAGCATTTT. Translating it yields CASRLAQGDQPQHF.

This chain connects TRBV7-9 to TRBJ1-1; D unclear. Trimming pared 2 bases from V and 0 bases from J, leaving 7 bases between. The germline gives CDR1 SEHNR, CDR2 FQNEAQ (reference sequence). The CDR3 runs to 14 residues. The chain's CDR3 is CASSLNRLNTEAFF. For the CDR3, the DNA is TGTGCCAGCAGCTTAAACAGACTGAACACTGAAGCTTTCTTT.

The chain couples TRBV7-2 to TRBJ1-2; TRBD1 might be the D (6 bases). The germline gives CDR1 SGHTA, CDR2 FQGNSA. With 4 bases removed from V and 4 bases from J, the gap between germline ends came to 13 bases. This CDR3 comprises 14 residues. The DNA of the CDR3 is TGTGCCAGCAGCTCCCCCCGGGACACCTATGGCTACACCTTC. Translated, it gives CASSSPRDTYGYTF.

The chain is built from TRBV5-6 and TRBJ2-1, with D perhaps TRBD2 (7 bases). CDR3 length: 16 residues. Germline V lookup: CDR1 SGHDT, CDR2 YYEEEE. V lost 3 bases and J 1 base, leaving 14 bases between the germline ends. CDR3 DNA sequence: TGTGCCAGCAGCTGGGGACTAACAGGGTCCTACAATGAGCAGTTCTTC. This sequence encodes CASSWGLTGSYNEQFF.

The chain joins TRBV2 to TRBJ2-5, with 8 bases matching TRBD1. Trimming removed 2 bases from V and 3 bases from J; junction bases left unmatched: 5. The CDR3 has 15 residues. Germline-derived CDR1 and CDR2 are SNHLY and FYNNEI. The CDR3 loop reads CASSESGGVEETQYF. In nucleotides, the CDR3 is TGTGCCAGCAGTGAATCAGGGGGCGTGGAAGAGACCCAGTACTTC.

This sequence joins TRBV11-3 and TRBJ2-7; possibly TRBD2 for D (5 bases). The CDR3 has 12 residues. The germline CDR1 and CDR2 sequences are SGHNT and YENEEA. V was trimmed by 5 bases and J by 6 bases, leaving 11 bases between them. CDR3 in amino acids: CASSPRSGEQYF. Here the CDR3 DNA reads TGTGCCAGCAGCCCCCGGAGCGGCGAGCAGTACTTC.

The chain links TRBV3-1 (or the pseudogene TRBV3-2) to TRBJ1-3, with D tentatively TRBD1 (5 bases). This CDR3 has 15 amino acids. Germline V gene sequence: CDR1 LGHDT, CDR2 YNNKEL (reference sequence). Trimming pared 2 bases from V and 0 bases from J, leaving 8 bases between. The CDR3, as DNA: TGTGCCAGCAGCCAATCGAGGGGCTCTGGAAACACCATATATTTT. Translating gives CASSQSRGSGNTIYF.

The V gene is TRBV28, the J gene TRBJ1-6; 8 bases line up with TRBD1. V gave up 3 bases and J gave up 10 bases; unmatched junction bases: 11. The CDR3 length is 16 residues. CDR1 is MDHEN, CDR2 SYDVKM, per germline. The CDR3 DNA is TGTGCCAGCAGTTTGGAGACAGGGGCCCCCCTATCACCCCTCCACTTT. Its protein product is CASSLETGAPLSPLHF.

The gene calls are TRBV7-2 and TRBJ2-7; 9 bases fit TRBD1. V was clipped by 7 bases and J by 5 bases; unmatched bases: 9. Germline values: CDR1 SGHTA, CDR2 FQGNSA. The CDR3 has 14 residues. CDR3 in DNA: TGTGCCAGCAATAAGGGACAGGGTGTACACGAGCAGTACTTC. This encodes CASNKGQGVHEQYF.

The gene calls are TRBV30 and TRBJ1-5, with TRBD1 as a possible D gene (6 bases). Germline assignment: CDR1 GTSNPN and CDR2 SVGIG (reference sequence). The CDR3 loop spans 15 amino acids. The V end was cut by 0 bases, the J end by 6 bases, with 15 bases between. The CDR3 loop is CAWSVQGSLGQPQHF. The CDR3 region has the DNA TGTGCCTGGAGTGTACAGGGCTCGCTCGGTCAGCCCCAGCATTTT.

The CDR3 DNA reads TGTGCCAGCAGCCGGGCTAAACAGTCTTTGAACACTGAAGCTTTCTTT. Protein product: CASSRAKQSLNTEAFF. V and J are TRBV4-2 and TRBJ1-1; D remains unclear. The CDR3 is made up of 16 amino acids. V was cut by 4 bases and J by 0 bases, with 15 bases left in between. Germline lookup yields CDR1 LGHNA and CDR2 YNFKEQ.

The chain links TRBV5-4 to TRBJ2-5; TRBD1 matches 7 bases. There are 15 residues in the CDR3. Germline lookup yields CDR1 SGHNT and CDR2 YYREEE (reference sequence). Trimming took 4 bases from V and 6 from J; bases not matched to a gene: 12. The CDR3 loop is CASSPARQGIKTQYF. DNA of the CDR3: TGTGCCAGCAGCCCAGCCAGACAGGGAATAAAGACCCAGTACTTC.

In this sample, this clone turned up once. The chain joins TRBV27 to TRBJ1-2, with TRBD1 identical over 8 bases. CDR3 length: 16 amino acids. Germline-derived CDR1 and CDR2 are MNHEY and SMNVEV (reference sequence). V dropped 5 bases and J dropped 2; count of bases not matched to a gene: 10. The CDR3 spells CASSRRQGRMNYGYTF. The CDR3 DNA sequence: TGTGCCAGCAGTCGCCGACAGGGGCGAATGAACTATGGCTACACCTTC.

The chain recombines TRBV6-6 with TRBJ1-1; TRBD1 might be the D (5 bases). This CDR3 contains 15 residues. Germline CDR1 and CDR2: MNHNY and SVGAGI (reference sequence). The V and J ends lost 2 bases and 5 bases respectively, with 15 bases between them. The DNA of the CDR3 is TGTGCCAGCAGTTACGGGTCAGGGTTTGTTACTGAAGCTTTCTTT. It specifies CASSYGSGFVTEAFF.

The chain recombines TRBV9 with TRBJ1-3; 8 positions match TRBD1. CDR1 and CDR2 (germline): SGDLS, YYNGEE. This CDR3 region has 18 residues. After removal of 4 bases from V and 0 bases from J, the junction contained 12 bases not matched to a gene. DNA of the CDR3: TGTGCCAGCAGCCCACAACGGACAGGGTCTGTCTCTGGAAACACCATATATTTT. This sequence encodes CASSPQRTGSVSGNTIYF.